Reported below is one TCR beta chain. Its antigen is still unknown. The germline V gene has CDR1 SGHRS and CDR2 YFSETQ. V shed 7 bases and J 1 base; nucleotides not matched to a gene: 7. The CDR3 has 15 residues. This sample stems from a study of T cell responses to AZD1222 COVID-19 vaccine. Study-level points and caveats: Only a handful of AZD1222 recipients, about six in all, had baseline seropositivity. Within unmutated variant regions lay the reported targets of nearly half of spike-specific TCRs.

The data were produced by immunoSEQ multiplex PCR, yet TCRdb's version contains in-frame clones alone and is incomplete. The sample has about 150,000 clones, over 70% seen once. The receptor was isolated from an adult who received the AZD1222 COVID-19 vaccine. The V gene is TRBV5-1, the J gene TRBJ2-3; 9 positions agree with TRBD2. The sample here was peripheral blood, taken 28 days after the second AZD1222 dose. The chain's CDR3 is CASAAGGLGTDTQYF. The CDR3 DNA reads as TGCGCCAGCGCAGCGGGGGGCCTGGGCACAGATACGCAGTATTTT.